This TCR beta chain was sequenced for a study of T cell responses to AZD1222 COVID-19 vaccine. Study-wide results and limits: Spike-specific TCR breadth and depth both grew after two AZD1222 doses. Females made up more of the donors, who were largely white British, and clonal diversity may have come out too low.

Notes on this clone: The antigen is unknown.

CDR1 is SQVTM and CDR2 is ANQGSEA in the germline V gene. This CDR3 spans 13 amino acids. V was cut by 4 bases and J by 8 bases, with 15 bases left in between. This table comes from immunoSEQ multiplex PCR, and its TCRdb copy is limited to in-frame clones, with some not included. Found here are 89,000 or so clones, 91% of them singletons; the top ten hold around 30%. This sequence joins TRBV29-1 and TRBJ1-3; no definite D call. Sequences were derived from peripheral blood, sampled 28 days after the second AZD1222 dose. The TCR was taken from an adult who received the AZD1222 COVID-19 vaccine. The CDR3 region has the DNA TGCAGCGTTGCGACGATGTCGGGAGACACCATATATTTT. It specifies CSVATMSGDTIYF.